This T cell receptor beta chain was documented in a study of T cells after yellow fever vaccination. The CDR3 spans 13 residues. CDR1 LNHNV and CDR2 YYDKDF come from the germline V gene (reference sequence). Trimming took off 6 bases at V and 4 bases at J, with 12 bases between the two ends. TCRdb fed the 5' RACE reads into MiXCR, producing one record per CDR3 protein. This sample has a few hundred thousand distinct CDR3 sequences; roughly 3.5% occur once, and the top ten carry 20% to 30%. This clonotype was detected a few times. The antigen remains undetermined. Study-level points and caveats: The secondary response was weaker, and its peak arrived faster, on day 5 versus 15. Clonotype sharing between CD4 and CD8 compartments was small. There was a possibility that FACS-sorted repertoires contained abundant clonotypes contaminating from the bulk population. Clones from primary vaccination mostly reappeared after the booster (96% CD4, roughly 87% CD8).

This clonotype was obtained from a man between 18 and 35 years old who received the YFV17D yellow fever vaccine. The sample consisted of PBMCs, taken on the day of the yellow fever booster vaccination. The chain combines TRBV15 with TRBJ2-5; a weak D match, TRBD1 (5 bases). CDR3 amino acids: CATSKGVRETQYF. As DNA, the CDR3 is TGTGCCACCAGTAAAGGGGTCAGAGAGACCCAGTACTTC.